Following are 29 T cell receptor beta chains from one sample sequenced in a study of regulatory T cells in long-lasting Graves disease. Time point reported: newly diagnosed GD, antithyroid drugs for less than 3 months. Making the TCR library involved RNA that had been extracted from PBMCs. iRepertoire HTBI primers and Arm-PCR of CDR3 regions built TCR beta libraries. From the multiplex PCR reads, TCRdb called clonotypes with MiXCR, one entry per CDR3 protein. The table records fewer than 400,000 distinct CDR3 sequences, under 20% of them present only once. The sequenced sample was peripheral blood mononuclear cells (PBMCs), obtained at new diagnosis, from a patient treated with antithyroid drugs. These receptor sequences come from a female donor with Graves disease.

This clonotype was seen repeatedly, ten times or more. V and J are TRBV7-2 and TRBJ2-7; 9 positions agree with TRBD2. V dropped 4 bases and J dropped 3; count of bases not matched to a gene: 25. The CDR3 loop spans 21 amino acids. In germline, CDR1 is SGHTA, CDR2 FQGNSA. In DNA form, the CDR3 reads TGTGCCAGCAGCTCACTGCGACGACAGGGCGCTTTTAGCGGGAGCTACTACGAGCAGTACTTC. This sequence encodes CASSSLRRQGAFSGSYYEQYF.

This clonotype was observed a few times. CDR3 bases: TGTGCCAGCAGTTACTCTAACAATAAGCTCGGGGAGCTGTTTTTT. Translating gives CASSYSNNKLGELFF. The V call is TRBV6-2 or TRBV6-3, the J call TRBJ2-2, with D unclear. The germline V and J ends were trimmed by 0 bases and 7 bases, with 12 bases remaining between them. This CDR3 has 15 residues. From germline, CDR1 is MNHEY and CDR2 SVGEGT.

This chain links TRBV7-3 with TRBJ1-3; 7 bases map to TRBD1. The CDR3 is 13 amino acids. With 5 bases clipped from V and 4 bases from J, the junction kept 2 bases outside the gene matches. The V gene's germline CDR1 is SGHTA and CDR2 FQGTGA. This chain's CDR3 is CASSVGQGNTIYF. CDR3 nucleotide sequence: TGTGCCAGCAGCGTGGGACAGGGAAACACCATATATTTT.

This chain links TRBV3-1 with TRBJ2-7, with 11 bases identical to TRBD1. V was clipped by 4 bases and J by 4 bases; unmatched bases: 3. This CDR3 is built from 14 residues. The V gene's germline CDR1 is LGHDT and CDR2 YNNKEL (reference sequence). In DNA form, the CDR3 reads TGTGCCAGCAGCCGGGACAGGGGGTTATACGAGCAGTACTTC. This encodes CASSRDRGLYEQYF.

Of note for this clonotype: The junction departs from germline at one end; a sequencing error may be responsible. This chain joins TRBV28 and TRBJ2-5; D is uncertain. Per the germline V gene, CDR1 is MDHEN and CDR2 is SYDVKM. The CDR3 length is 14 residues. The CDR3 bases are TGTGCCAGTCACGAATACGGCCTCCAAGAGGCCCAGTACTTC. Translating gives CASHEYGLQEAQYF. The entire variable domain, with the rest obtained from reference TRBV28 and TRBJ2-5, is as follows: DVKVTQSSRYLVKRTGEKVFLECVQDMDHENMFWYRQDPGLGLRLIYFSYDVKMKEKGDIPEGYSVSREKKERFSLILESASTNQTSMYLCASHEYGLQEAQYFGPGTRLLVL.

This clonotype was counted at least ten times. The chain is built from TRBV20-1 and TRBJ1-4; D perhaps matches TRBD1 (6 bases). Trimming pared 6 bases from V and 6 bases from J, leaving 14 bases between. The CDR3 totals 13 residues. The germline CDR1 and CDR2 sequences are DFQATT and SNEGSKA (reference sequence). The CDR3 coding sequence is TGCAGTGCCCGGGGGGCAAGCGATGAAAAACTGTTTTTT. As protein: CSARGASDEKLFF.

The chain has TRBV30 and TRBJ2-2; D is possibly TRBD2 (6 bases). V was trimmed by 3 bases and J by 2 bases, leaving 16 bases between them. This CDR3 has 16 residues. Germline V gene sequence: CDR1 GTSNPN, CDR2 SVGIG (reference sequence). The CDR3 loop is CAWSPPEGFNTGELFF. The CDR3 nucleotides are TGTGCCTGGAGCCCCCCGGAGGGTTTCAACACCGGGGAGCTGTTTTTT.

This clonotype was found many times. The J gene is TRBJ2-2, the V gene TRBV12-5; 7 bases are shared with TRBD1. The germline V gene encodes CDR1 LGHNT and CDR2 FRNRAP. The CDR3 runs to 15 residues. V trimming: 3 bases; J trimming: 1 base; junction bases outside the gene matches: 2. This CDR3 is CASGLRTGNTGELFF. The CDR3 nucleotides read TGTGCTAGTGGTTTACGGACAGGGAACACCGGGGAGCTGTTTTTT.

V usage is TRBV27 and J usage is TRBJ1-1; weak D call: TRBD1 (5 bases). The CDR3 extends over 11 amino acids. V lost 3 bases and J 11 bases, leaving 10 bases between the germline ends. Germline CDR1 MNHEY, CDR2 SMNVEV (reference sequence). The chain's CDR3 is CASSFRVEAFF. CDR3 DNA sequence: TGTGCCAGCAGTTTCAGGGTCGAGGCTTTCTTT.

Concerning this clonotype: A much larger clone differs by one base, so this may be a read error. This chain connects TRBV28 to TRBJ1-1; maybe TRBD1 (5 bases). The V end was cut by 11 bases, the J end by 10 bases, with 23 bases between. Germline V CDR1 and CDR2: MDHEN, SYDVKM. This CDR3 is 13 amino acids long. Here the CDR3 DNA reads TGTGCCTGCAAACCCGGGACGCCTAAGGCAGCTTTCTTT. It codes for CACKPGTPKAAFF. The whole variable domain, filled in from reference TRBV28 and TRBJ1-1, reads DVKVTQSSRYLVKRTGEKVFLECVQDMDHENMFWYRQDPGLGLRLIYFSYDVKMKEKGDIPEGYSVSREKKERFSLILESASTNQTSMYLCACKPGTPKAAFFGQGTRLTVV.

This clonotype has just a few counts. A clone one base away is much larger, so this may be a read error. The chain recombines TRBV30 with TRBJ2-6; D might be TRBD2 (7 bases). From germline, CDR1 is GTSNPN and CDR2 SVGIG (reference sequence). The CDR3 runs to 16 residues. The CDR3 nucleotides read TGTGCCTGGACGAGGGGCGGGGGCGCGGGGGCCAGCGTCCTGACTTTC. Amino acid sequence: CAWTRGGGAGASVLTF.

This sequence joins TRBV7-2 and TRBJ1-5, with D possibly being TRBD1 (6 bases). Trimming removed 1 base at V and 5 bases at J, with 9 bases between. CDR1 is SGHTA and CDR2 is FQGNSA in the germline V gene. This CDR3 spans 14 amino acids. In nucleotides, the CDR3 is TGTGCCAGCAGCTTAGACAGGGATTATCAGCCCCAGCATTTT. This gives the protein CASSLDRDYQPQHF.

On this clonotype: A far more abundant clone sits one base away, making this likely a read error. The chain combines TRBV7-8 with TRBJ1-1, with 7 nucleotides matching TRBD1. This CDR3 comprises 15 residues. The germline gives CDR1 SGHVS, CDR2 FQNEAQ. CDR3 nucleotides: TGTACCAGCAGCTGGGACAGTCTAACGGGCACTGAAGCTTTCTTT. Its protein product is CTSSWDSLTGTEAFF.

Turning to this clonotype: A read error is the likely source, as a far larger clone sits one nucleotide away. This chain connects TRBV11-2 to TRBJ2-1; 9 bases agree with TRBD1. Germline V CDR1 and CDR2: SGHAT, FQNNGV. There are 20 residues in the CDR3. V lost 8 bases, J lost 5 bases, and 25 bases stayed unmatched. CDR3 protein: CASDTIQGAQMRHLHNEQFF. The CDR3 bases are TGTGCCAGCGATACCATACAGGGGGCGCAAATGCGACACTTACACAATGAGCAGTTCTTC.

CDR3 in amino acids: CASSQSGRGLRGTQYF. The CDR3 DNA follows: TGTGCCAGCAGCCAATCCGGTCGAGGTCTCCGGGGGACGCAGTATTTT. V is TRBV3-1 and J is TRBJ2-3; maybe TRBD2 (6 bases). The V gene's germline CDR1 is LGHDT and CDR2 YNNKEL (reference sequence). This CDR3 is 16 amino acids long. With 2 bases removed from V and 9 bases from J, the gap between germline ends came to 21 bases.

This clonotype was detected many times. This sequence joins TRBV12-3 or TRBV12-4 and TRBJ2-4; D is ambiguous. This CDR3 contains 14 residues. V was clipped by 4 bases and J by 3 bases, with 10 bases between them. CDR3 sequence (DNA): TGTGCCAGCAGTTACCGGGCCGGCAAAAACATTCAGTACTTC. This gives the protein CASSYRAGKNIQYF.

This clonotype has a count of ten or more. The chain employs TRBV10-3 and TRBJ1-1, with 8 nucleotides matching TRBD1. Germline lookup yields CDR1 ENHRY and CDR2 SYGVKD. After removal of 2 bases from V and 4 bases from J, the junction contained 3 bases not matched to a gene. This CDR3 is 14 amino acids long. CDR3 protein: CAISEQGATTEAFF. CDR3 bases: TGTGCCATCAGTGAGCAGGGGGCCACCACTGAAGCTTTCTTT.

This clonotype showed up many times. The gene calls are TRBV5-6 and TRBJ2-5; TRBD1 might be the D (6 bases). The ends were cut back, 0 bases at V and 8 bases at J, with 11 bases in the middle. CDR1 and CDR2 (germline): SGHDT, YYEEEE. This CDR3 region has 13 residues. CDR3 amino acids: CASSLGGRGTQYF. CDR3 nucleotides: TGTGCCAGCAGCTTGGGGGGGCGAGGTACCCAGTACTTC.

This clonotype was picked up a small number of times. The V and J genes are TRBV3-1 and TRBJ2-1, with 12 bases aligning to TRBD2. The germline V gene has CDR1 LGHDT and CDR2 YNNKEL (reference sequence). The J segment lost 6 bases and the V segment lost 6 bases, leaving 6 bases of the junction unmatched. The length of the CDR3 is 15 residues. The CDR3, as DNA: TGTGCCAGCAGTCCTAGCGGGAGGGCCATCAATGAGCAGTTCTTC. Its translation is CASSPSGRAINEQFF.

The sample holds many counts of this clonotype. V is TRBV6-1 and J is TRBJ2-5; 12 nucleotides agree with TRBD2. Germline V gives CDR1 MNHNS, CDR2 SASEGT. The ends lost 5 bases at V and 3 bases at J; junction bases unmatched: 1. The CDR3 has 14 residues. The CDR3 nucleotides are TGTGCCAGCAGTCGACTAGCGGGAGAAGAGACCCAGTACTTC. Protein sequence: CASSRLAGEETQYF.

This clonotype was seen ten or more times. This rearrangement joins TRBV6-1 to TRBJ2-2, with TRBD1 as a possible D gene (6 bases). The CDR3 is 13 amino acids. The germline CDR1 and CDR2 sequences are MNHNS and SASEGT. Between the trimmed V and J ends, which lost 7 bases and 3 bases, there was a span of 9 bases. The CDR3 nucleotides read TGTGCCAGCACACACAGGGACACCGGGGAGCTGTTTTTT. It is translated as CASTHRDTGELFF.

This clonotype was detected many times. The V and J genes are TRBV27 and TRBJ2-7, with a weak D call TRBD2 (5 bases). The CDR3 spans 11 residues. The V end was cut by 8 bases, the J end by 6 bases, with 11 bases between. The germline V gene encodes CDR1 MNHEY and CDR2 SMNVEV (reference sequence). In DNA, the CDR3 is TGTGCCAGCCGTAGGCGGGCCGAGCAGTACTTC. Its translation is CASRRRAEQYF.

Many counts were recorded for this clonotype. The chain uses TRBV6-5 and TRBJ2-7; D possibly corresponds to TRBD2 (5 bases). The CDR3 is 14 amino acids. Between the trimmed V and J ends, which lost 0 bases and 2 bases, there was a span of 8 bases. The germline gives CDR1 MNHEY, CDR2 SVGAGI. DNA of the CDR3: TGTGCCAGCAGTTACTCGAGCGGAACCTACGAGCAGTACTTC. Encoded protein: CASSYSSGTYEQYF.

In its sample, this clonotype was seen many times. The rearrangement uses TRBV15 and TRBJ2-5; D is perhaps TRBD1 (5 bases). Trimming took 5 bases from V and 6 from J, leaving 25 bases between them. Germline V CDR1 and CDR2: LNHNV, YYDKDF (reference sequence). The CDR3 has 17 amino acids. For the CDR3, the DNA is TGTGCCACCAGCCCCACTGGGGCCCGCCTCCCCGGGCAGACCCAGTACTTC. This translates into CATSPTGARLPGQTQYF.

This clonotype appeared many times. The chain combines TRBV2 with TRBJ1-1, with D unresolved. Germline V gene lookup returns CDR1 SNHLY and CDR2 FYNNEI. The CDR3 totals 13 residues. CDR3 coding DNA: TGTGGCTGGCGGGGAAAGGTTGGCACTGAAGCTTTCTTT. Amino acids: CGWRGKVGTEAFF.

The sample holds one count of this clonotype. This may arise from a read error, as a much more abundant clone is one base away. DNA of the CDR3: TGCGCCAGCAGCGAACAGGGCAGCTGCGAGCAGTACTTC. Translated: CASSEQGSCEQYF. The J gene is TRBJ2-7, the V gene TRBV5-1, with a weak D call TRBD1 (6 bases). From germline, CDR1 is SGHRS and CDR2 YFSETQ. The length of the CDR3 is 13 residues. V shed 4 bases and J shed 6 bases, with 14 bases lying between them.

This clonotype was seen ten or more times. The rearrangement uses TRBV12-3 or TRBV12-4 and TRBJ1-1, with a weak D call TRBD1 (5 bases). V was cut by 8 bases and J by 6 bases, with 16 bases left in between. This CDR3 spans 13 amino acids. The CDR3 coding sequence is TGTGCCAGCCGCCCTGGGACGGGAGCTGAAGCTTTCTTT. It translates to CASRPGTGAEAFF.

This clonotype has just one count. A much bigger clone sits one base away, suggesting this may be a read error. V is TRBV6-2 or TRBV6-3 and J is TRBJ1-1; D is undetermined. The CDR3 is made up of 13 amino acids. In germline, CDR1 is MNHEY, CDR2 SVGEGT. CDR3 DNA sequence: TGTACCAGCAGAACCACAGCAGTCACTGAAGCTTTCTTT. It translates to CTSRTTAVTEAFF.

About this clonotype: A much larger clonotype is one base distant, so this may be a read error. The rearrangement uses TRBV19 and TRBJ1-4; no definite D call. Germline-derived CDR1 and CDR2 are LNHDA and SQIVND (reference sequence). V was shortened by 1 base and J by 0 bases, with 6 bases between the two germline ends. The CDR3 has 15 amino acids. The CDR3 DNA sequence: TGTGCCAGTAGTATAGGCGTCGCAACTAATGAAAAACTGTTTTTT. It translates to CASSIGVATNEKLFF.